This T cell receptor (beta chain) was identified during a study of T cell responses to AZD1222 COVID-19 vaccine. Study at large: Second-dose intervals of approximately 4 or approximately 12 weeks were pooled. General observations from the study: Of the AZD1222 recipients, only 5 to 7 were seropositive at baseline. Most donors were white British, females outnumbered males, and clonal diversity was possibly underestimated. Breadth and depth of Spike-specific TCRs rose after two AZD1222 doses.

Concerning this clone itself: Its matching antigen is unknown.

The CDR3 runs to 12 residues. V lost 5 bases and J 6 bases, leaving 10 bases between the germline ends. The repertoire was sequenced with immunoSEQ multiplex PCR; TCRdb's copy has only in-frame clones and lacks some. The data hold 90,000 or so clones, with about nine tenths observed a single time. Here the sequenced sample was peripheral blood, taken on day 0 of AZD1222 vaccination. This clonotype originated in an adult in good health. The J gene is TRBJ1-1, the V gene TRBV12-3 or TRBV12-4, with D uncertain. The CDR3 loop reads CASSPSPAEAFF. The DNA for the CDR3 is TGTGCCAGCAGTCCCTCCCCAGCTGAAGCTTTCTTT.